Described below is a single T cell receptor beta chain sequence and its context. The assay ran at deep level. TCRdb's table, derived via immunoSEQ multiplex PCR, lists solely in-frame clones and lacks some. The sample contains about 750,000 clones, over 90% of which appear only once. Trimming took off 2 bases at V and 0 bases at J, with 14 bases between the two ends. The germline V gene encodes CDR1 SEHNR and CDR2 FQNEAQ (reference sequence). The CDR3 is 17 amino acids. This entry is derived from a study of shared clonotypes between healthy human individuals. Study overall: Donor composition was a couple of women and a few men, aged 18 to 49. Every donor yielded three CD4 naive, three CD4 memory, two CD8 naive and one CD8 memory plate.

Naivety among CD8 cells was defined by CD45RO negativity and positive CCR7 selection, thereby excluding terminally differentiated effector memory CD45RA+ cells. This sequence was found in a man younger than 40 in good health. This chain links TRBV7-9 with TRBJ2-1; possible D gene TRBD2, 5 bases. The sample comprised naive CD8+ T cells sorted from blood. CDR3 loop: CASSLKVTAASYNEQFF. The CDR3 DNA is TGTGCCAGCAGCTTAAAAGTTACAGCGGCCTCCTACAATGAGCAGTTCTTC.